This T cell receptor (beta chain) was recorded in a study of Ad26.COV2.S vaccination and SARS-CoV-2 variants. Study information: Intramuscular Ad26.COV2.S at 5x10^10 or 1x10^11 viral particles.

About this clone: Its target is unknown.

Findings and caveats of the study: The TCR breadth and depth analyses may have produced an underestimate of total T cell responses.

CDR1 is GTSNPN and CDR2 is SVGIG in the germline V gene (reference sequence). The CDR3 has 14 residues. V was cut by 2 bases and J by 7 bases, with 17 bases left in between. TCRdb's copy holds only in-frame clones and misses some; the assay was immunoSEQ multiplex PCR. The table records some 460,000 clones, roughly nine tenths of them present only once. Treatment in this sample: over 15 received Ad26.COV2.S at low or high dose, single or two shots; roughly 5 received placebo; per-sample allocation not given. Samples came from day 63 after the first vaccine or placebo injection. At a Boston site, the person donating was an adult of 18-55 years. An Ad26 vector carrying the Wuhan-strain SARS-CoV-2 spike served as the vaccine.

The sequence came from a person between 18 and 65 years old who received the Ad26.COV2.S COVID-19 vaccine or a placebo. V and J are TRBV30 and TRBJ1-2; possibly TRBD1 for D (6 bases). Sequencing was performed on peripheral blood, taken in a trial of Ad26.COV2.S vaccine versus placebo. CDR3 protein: CAWSSWGRGVGYTF. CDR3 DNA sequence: TGTGCCTGGAGTTCTTGGGGGCGCGGTGTTGGCTACACCTTC.